This TCR beta chain was identified in a study of blood T cell repertoires in COVID-19. CDR3 length: 12 amino acids. From germline, CDR1 is SNHLY and CDR2 FYNNEI. V was clipped by 5 bases and J by 7 bases, with 9 bases between them. In Seattle, patients joined the study during active infection and were tracked longitudinally. Measured with immunoSEQ multiplex PCR; TCRdb has only the in-frame clones, and not every one. In the table there are some 400,000 clones, 80% to 90% of which are singletons. The rearrangement uses TRBV2 and TRBJ2-1; unclear D gene. The sequenced sample was peripheral blood. The receptor was isolated from a woman aged 55-70 years with COVID-19, enrolled during active disease. The DNA for the CDR3 is TGTGCCAGCAGTCGATCAGGTAATGAGCAGTTCTTC. This sequence encodes CASSRSGNEQFF.